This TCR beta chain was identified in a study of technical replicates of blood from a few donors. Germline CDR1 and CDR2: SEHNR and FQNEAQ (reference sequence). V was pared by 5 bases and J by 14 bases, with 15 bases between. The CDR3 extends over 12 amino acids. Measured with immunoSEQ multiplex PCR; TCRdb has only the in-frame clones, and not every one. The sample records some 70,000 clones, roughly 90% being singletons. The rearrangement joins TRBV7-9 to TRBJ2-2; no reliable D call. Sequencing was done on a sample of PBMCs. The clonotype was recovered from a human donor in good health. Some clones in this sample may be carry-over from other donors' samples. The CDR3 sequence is CASSALVAGLFF. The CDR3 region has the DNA TGTGCCAGCAGCGCGCTGGTAGCCGGTCTGTTTTTT.